This TCR beta chain was documented in a study of siplizumab effects on memory and regulatory T cells. Study-wide results and limits: Apparently more diverse than memory cells, naive T cells also seemed major alloresponse contributors. Suppression by proliferating Tregs derived from siplizumab cultures was not verified. Sequences below about 10^-5 frequency were poorly captured. As a result, only a minor fraction of alloreactive clones mapped to unstimulated subsets.

Trimming removed 3 bases at V and 8 bases at J, with 10 bases between. The CDR3 consists of 12 residues. Germline CDR1 reads MDHEN; CDR2 reads SYDVKM. Profiled with immunoSEQ multiplex PCR; TCRdb holds only in-frame clones, not every one. Of approximately 110,000 clones in the sample, around 93% were seen once. Remarks on this clone: Its antigen remains unidentified.

The chain carries TRBV28 and TRBJ1-1; TRBD1 is a possible D gene (6 bases). Material: CD4+ T cells sorted from blood. The source of this sequence is a human donor in good health. CDR3 DNA sequence: TGTGCCAGCAGTTTTCTAACAGGGGAAGCTTTCTTT. This sequence encodes CASSFLTGEAFF.